The 8 T cell receptor beta chains below were found in one sample sequenced in a study of CD4 and CD8 cells across lung adenocarcinoma regions. TCRdb used MiXCR to reprocess the PCR reads, holding one entry per CDR3 protein. The sample holds about 12,000 distinct CDR3 sequences, around 50% seen once. Material for sequencing was CD8+ T cells from the margin of a lung tumor. These receptors were obtained from a male donor with lung adenocarcinoma. The CD4 and CD8 labels of this study may be unreliable.

V is TRBV19 and J is TRBJ2-5, with TRBD1 matching over 9 bases. The J call may be in error: the DNA end matches TRBJ2-7 better. CDR3 length: 15 residues. Germline values: CDR1 LNHDA, CDR2 SQIVND (reference sequence). CDR3 residues: CASSYTGGASYEQYF. DNA for the CDR3: TGTGCCAGTAGTTACACAGGGGGCGCATCCTACGAGCAGTACTTC.

The table lists this clonotype with many counts. V gene TRBV19 combines with J gene TRBJ2-7; D possibly corresponds to TRBD2 (5 bases). CDR1 LNHDA and CDR2 SQIVND come from the germline V gene (reference sequence). V lost 2 bases and J 7 bases, leaving 12 bases between the germline ends. The CDR3 has 13 residues. The CDR3 reads CASSISTPGEQYF. The CDR3 region has the DNA TGTGCCAGTAGTATAAGCACCCCGGGGGAGCAGTACTTC.

By share of the sample, this clonotype is large. This sequence joins TRBV7-2 and TRBJ2-5; D might be TRBD2 (6 bases). Germline CDR1 is SGHTA and CDR2 is FQGNSA. The CDR3 is made up of 15 amino acids. V was clipped by 7 bases and J by 1 base, with 16 bases between them. The CDR3 here is CASTTSRDSQETQYF. In DNA form, the CDR3 reads TGTGCCAGCACCACTTCGCGGGACTCCCAAGAGACCCAGTACTTC.

The V and J genes are TRBV6-1 and TRBJ2-4; D could derive from TRBD1 or TRBD2 (6 bases each). CDR1 is MNHNS and CDR2 is SASEGT in the germline V gene. The CDR3 has 17 residues. V was trimmed by 1 base and J by 13 bases, leaving 26 bases between them. This CDR3 reads CASSEGLGGRAQVSQYF. CDR3 nucleotide sequence: TGTGCCAGCAGTGAAGGGCTCGGGGGCCGTGCGCAAGTTTCCCAGTACTTC.

The rearrangement links TRBV10-2 to TRBJ2-1; TRBD2 matches 13 bases. The J call could be wrong; TRBJ2-5 is a better fit for the DNA end. CDR3 length: 14 residues. Germline CDR1 and CDR2: WSHSY and SAAADI. The CDR3, as DNA: TGCGCCAGCTGGGAACTAGCGGGAGGGGAGACCCAGTACTTC. This translates into CASWELAGGETQYF.

This clonotype was counted a single time. The chain recombines TRBV6-1 with TRBJ2-5; the D call may be TRBD1 or TRBD2 (5 bases each). The J call is in doubt because the DNA end fits TRBJ2-4 better. The CDR3 length is 16 residues. Germline assignment: CDR1 MNHNS and CDR2 SASEGT. This chain's CDR3 is CASRGVGAVDQNIQYF. CDR3 DNA sequence: TGTGCCAGCAGGGGAGTTGGGGCAGTAGACCAAAACATTCAGTACTTC.

The chain uses TRBV6-1 and TRBJ2-3, with D uncertain. The CDR3 totals 13 residues. The ends were cut back, 6 bases at V and 5 bases at J, with 12 bases in the middle. CDR1 and CDR2 (germline): MNHNS, SASEGT. The CDR3 region is CASRVPSRDTQYF. The DNA for the CDR3 is TGTGCCAGCAGGGTGCCCTCTAGAGATACGCAGTATTTT.

The CDR3 loop is CSAREGGLAKNIQYF. The DNA of the CDR3 is TGCAGTGCTAGAGAGGGGGGGCTAGCCAAAAACATTCAGTACTTC. The chain uses TRBV20-1 and TRBJ2-4; a weak D match, TRBD2 (7 bases). CDR3 length: 15 amino acids. From germline, CDR1 is DFQATT and CDR2 SNEGSKA (reference sequence). V gave up 0 bases and J gave up 0 bases, with 9 bases separating them.